This passage covers 15 T cell receptor beta chains from one sample sequenced in a study of T-cell memory formation after mild COVID-19. TCRdb passed the 5' RACE reads through MiXCR, listing each CDR3 protein once. The top ten hold about 24% of the sample, which has about 130,000 distinct CDR3 sequences, approximately 25% seen once. The source material was PBMCs or a T cell subset sorted from them (not recorded which). The receptors originated from an adult woman who had mild COVID-19 (a few samples of this study predate the infection). Cell type and time point are not known.

V usage is TRBV6-2 or TRBV6-3 and J usage is TRBJ1-1; D is unclear. The CDR3 consists of 11 residues. Trimming left V 8 bases short and J 5 bases short, with 9 bases between. Germline V gives CDR1 MNHEY, CDR2 SVGEGT. The CDR3, as DNA: TGTGCCAGCCAAGGGTTGACTGAAGCTTTCTTT. Translating gives CASQGLTEAFF.

This rearrangement joins TRBV7-7 to TRBJ2-7; 8 positions match TRBD2. The germline gives CDR1 SSHAT, CDR2 FNYEAQ (reference sequence). With 5 bases clipped from V and 3 bases from J, the junction kept 12 bases outside the gene matches. This CDR3 has 16 amino acids. CDR3 sequence (DNA): TGTGCCAGCAGCCCTGGAGGTGTAGCGGGGTACTACGAGCAGTACTTC. It specifies CASSPGGVAGYYEQYF. The variable domain in full, with the rest retrieved from reference TRBV7-7 and TRBJ2-7, is GAGVSQSPRYKVTKRGQDVTLRCDPISSHATLYWYQQALGQGPEFLTYFNYEAQPDKSGLPSDRFSAERPEGSISTLTIQRTEQRDSAMYRCASSPGGVAGYYEQYFGPGTRLTVT.

This clonotype has ten or more counts. The genes are TRBV5-1 and TRBJ2-1; possibly TRBD1 or TRBD2 for D (7 bases each). V was shortened by 0 bases and J by 7 bases, with 11 bases between the two germline ends. CDR3 length: 14 amino acids. CDR1 and CDR2 (germline): SGHRS, YFSETQ. The CDR3 region is CASSLGQGGNEQFF. The CDR3 DNA reads TGCGCCAGCAGCTTGGGACAGGGAGGGAATGAGCAGTTCTTC.

The genes are TRBV4-2 and TRBJ2-1; D not certain. The germline V gene encodes CDR1 LGHNA and CDR2 YNFKEQ. The CDR3 totals 14 residues. Trimming removed 4 bases from V and 3 bases from J, with 10 bases in between. The CDR3 spells CASSPEFNYNEQFF. The CDR3 DNA is TGTGCCAGCAGCCCGGAGTTTAACTACAATGAGCAGTTCTTC.

The CDR3 protein is CASSPSSETQYF. The DNA of the CDR3 is TGTGCCAGCAGCCCGAGCTCAGAGACCCAGTACTTC. This chain uses TRBV7-9 with TRBJ2-5; D is uncertain. Germline values: CDR1 SEHNR, CDR2 FQNEAQ (reference sequence). V lost 5 bases and J 4 bases, leaving 8 bases between the germline ends. The CDR3 runs to 12 residues.

The rearrangement links TRBV6-6 to TRBJ1-1; TRBD1 agrees at 11 bases. The length of the CDR3 is 14 residues. Trimming cost V 6 bases and J 6 bases; bases outside gene matches: 6. CDR1 MNHNY and CDR2 SVGAGI come from the germline V gene (reference sequence). The CDR3: CASRLGQGAAEAFF. The CDR3 DNA reads TGTGCCAGCAGGCTTGGACAGGGGGCTGCTGAAGCTTTCTTT.

The CDR3 is CASSLLGPEQYF. The CDR3 bases are TGTGCCAGCAGCCTTCTAGGGCCCGAGCAGTACTTC. The V call is TRBV7-9, the J call TRBJ2-7; D gene uncertain. V lost 5 bases and J lost 6, with 11 bases in between. Germline V gene lookup returns CDR1 SEHNR and CDR2 FQNEAQ (reference sequence). The CDR3 consists of 12 residues.

V and J are TRBV20-1 and TRBJ2-3; D gene uncertain. V lost 0 bases and J 6 bases, leaving 10 bases between the germline ends. Per germline, CDR1 DFQATT and CDR2 SNEGSKA (reference sequence). The length of the CDR3 is 13 residues. Written as DNA, the CDR3 is TGCAGTGCTAGAGATCGCAGCGACGATACGCAGTATTTT. Amino acids: CSARDRSDDTQYF.

The chain combines TRBV5-1 with TRBJ2-1; TRBD2 might be the D (5 bases). The CDR3 contains 13 residues. CDR1 is SGHRS and CDR2 is YFSETQ in the germline V gene. V lost 0 bases, J lost 8 bases, and 9 bases lay in between. The CDR3 protein is CASSLAADDEQFF. CDR3 sequence (DNA): TGCGCCAGCAGCTTGGCAGCGGACGATGAGCAGTTCTTC.

The rearrangement uses TRBV11-3 and TRBJ2-7; 8 bases line up with TRBD1. Per the germline V gene, CDR1 is SGHNT and CDR2 is YENEEA. This CDR3 is built from 16 residues. V was pared by 0 bases and J by 1 base, with 5 bases of the junction left unmatched. As DNA, the CDR3 is TGTGCCAGCAGCTTAGATCCAGGGACAGGTTCCTACGAGCAGTACTTC. Translation: CASSLDPGTGSYEQYF. Full variable domain (rest looked up from reference TRBV11-3 and TRBJ2-7): EAGVVQSPRYKIIEKKQPVAFWCNPISGHNTLYWYLQNLGQGPELLIRYENEEAVDDSQLPKDRFSAERLKGVDSTLKIQPAELGDSAVYLCASSLDPGTGSYEQYFGPGTRLTVT.

This clonotype was seen just once. This rearrangement joins TRBV11-2 to TRBJ2-7; a possible D gene is TRBD1 (6 bases). V dropped 7 bases and J dropped 3 bases, with 31 bases sitting between them. The germline V gene has CDR1 SGHAT and CDR2 FQNNGV. The CDR3 runs 19 residues. The CDR3 DNA is TGTGCCAGCACGCTATCTACCTACCAGGGGCAGGGTGCTTTCTACGAGCAGTACTTC. Translation gives CASTLSTYQGQGAFYEQYF.

This rearrangement joins TRBV9 to TRBJ2-2; TRBD2 agrees at 10 bases. V was clipped by 0 bases and J by 3 bases; unmatched bases: 2. This CDR3 region has 16 residues. The germline gives CDR1 SGDLS, CDR2 YYNGEE. Here the CDR3 reads CASSVGTSGYTGELFF. The CDR3 DNA reads TGTGCCAGCAGCGTAGGGACTAGCGGATACACCGGGGAGCTGTTTTTT.

The V gene is TRBV20-1, the J gene TRBJ1-1; D is possibly TRBD1 (5 bases). The CDR3 extends over 14 amino acids. Germline-derived CDR1 and CDR2 are DFQATT and SNEGSKA (reference sequence). The V end lost 1 base, the J end lost 4 bases, and 13 bases lay between the germline ends. The CDR3 loop is CSARVKGRGTEAFF. The CDR3 DNA reads TGCAGTGCTAGAGTGAAGGGGAGGGGCACTGAAGCTTTCTTT.

This clonotype was picked up a small number of times. The CDR3 spells CASSPGESSYNEQFF. The CDR3 bases are TGTGCCAGCTCACCAGGAGAGAGCTCCTACAATGAGCAGTTCTTC. The V gene is TRBV18, the J gene TRBJ2-1, with D hard to call. Germline V gene lookup returns CDR1 KGHSH and CDR2 LQKENI. V shed 2 bases and J shed 0 bases, with 8 bases lying between them. The CDR3 spans 15 residues. Filled out from reference TRBV18 and TRBJ2-1, the complete variable domain reads NAGVMQNPRHLVRRRGQEARLRCSPMKGHSHVYWYRQLPEEGLKFMVYLQKENIIDESGMPKERFSAEFPKEGPSILRIQQVVRGDSAAYFCASSPGESSYNEQFFGPGTRLTVL.

CDR3 in DNA: TGTGCCATCAGTGAGTCGTCCTCCGCGTCCAGGAGCTCCTACGAGCAGTACTTC. Translation: CAISESSSASRSSYEQYF. The rearrangement links TRBV10-3 to TRBJ2-7; no definite D call. Between the trimmed V and J ends, which lost 0 bases and 0 bases, there was a span of 18 bases. The CDR3 is 18 residues long. The germline gives CDR1 ENHRY, CDR2 SYGVKD.